The 20 T cell receptor beta chains below were found in one sample sequenced in a study of CD8 T cells in Susac syndrome. Random hexamers primed reverse transcription of about 0.45 to 1 ug RNA. TCRdb re-called the immunoSEQ multiplex PCR reads through MiXCR, storing one row per CDR3 protein. This table holds some 200,000 distinct CDR3 sequences, 95% found once. The sample comprised CD4+ T cells from PBMCs. The receptors stem from a human donor with multiple sclerosis.

The gene calls are TRBV30 and TRBJ1-1; D uncertain. The ends were cut back, 4 bases at V and 10 bases at J, with 16 bases in the middle. The CDR3 sequence is 12 residues long. Per the germline V gene, CDR1 is GTSNPN and CDR2 is SVGIG (reference sequence). CDR3 nucleotides: TGTGCCTGGATAGAAACACCTCGGGGAGCTTTCTTT. It specifies CAWIETPRGAFF.

J is TRBJ2-1 and V is TRBV7-2; D assignment may be TRBD1 or TRBD2 (5 bases each). Trimming shortened V by 2 bases and J by 5 bases, and 10 bases separated the two germline ends. The CDR3 sequence is 14 residues long. The germline V gene has CDR1 SGHTA and CDR2 FQGNSA. The CDR3 loop reads CASSLRVGDNEQFF. The CDR3 DNA reads TGTGCCAGCAGCTTACGGGTGGGGGACAATGAGCAGTTCTTC.

V and J are TRBV29-1 and TRBJ2-5; D ambiguous. CDR1 and CDR2 from the germline V gene are SQVTM and ANQGSEA. Trimming removed 4 bases from V and 1 base from J, with 7 bases in between. This CDR3 is built from 12 residues. This CDR3 reads CSVVRSQETQYF. CDR3 DNA: TGCAGCGTTGTGAGAAGCCAAGAGACCCAGTACTTC.

This sequence joins TRBV7-2 and TRBJ2-3; D unclear. Trimming stripped 6 bases from V and 5 bases from J, with 6 bases between. Germline V gene lookup returns CDR1 SGHTA and CDR2 FQGNSA. The CDR3 consists of 11 residues. CDR3 amino acids: CASRTEDTQYF. The CDR3 nucleotides are TGTGCCAGCAGAACAGAAGATACGCAGTATTTT.

The chain carries TRBV28 and TRBJ2-5, with TRBD1 matching 8 bases. Per germline, CDR1 MDHEN and CDR2 SYDVKM. This CDR3 is 14 amino acids long. V trimming: 3 bases; J trimming: 5 bases; junction bases outside the gene matches: 5. The CDR3 region has the DNA TGTGCCAGCAGTTTCCCAGGGGGCAGGGAGACCCAGTACTTC. Protein product: CASSFPGGRETQYF. The whole variable domain, filled in from reference TRBV28 and TRBJ2-5, reads DVKVTQSSRYLVKRTGEKVFLECVQDMDHENMFWYRQDPGLGLRLIYFSYDVKMKEKGDIPEGYSVSREKKERFSLILESASTNQTSMYLCASSFPGGRETQYFGPGTRLLVL.

The V and J genes are TRBV20-1 and TRBJ2-5, with TRBD1 identical over 7 bases. Germline values: CDR1 DFQATT, CDR2 SNEGSKA (reference sequence). V shed 5 bases, J shed 4 bases, and the junction held 4 bases outside the gene matches. CDR3 length: 12 amino acids. CDR3 in DNA: TGCAGTGCTGTAACAGGGGCAGAGACCCAGTACTTC. It is translated as CSAVTGAETQYF.

V and J are TRBV11-2 and TRBJ2-7, with D tentatively TRBD2 (7 bases). V was cut by 3 bases and J by 4 bases, with 13 bases left in between. The CDR3 loop spans 14 amino acids. Germline CDR1 SGHAT, CDR2 FQNNGV. The CDR3 region has the DNA TGTGCCAGCAGCTTCGGGGGGCCCCCTTACGAGCAGTACTTC. This codes for CASSFGGPPYEQYF.

The chain employs TRBV12-3 or TRBV12-4 and TRBJ2-7; D is ambiguous. This CDR3 has 14 amino acids. V was clipped by 5 bases and J by 3 bases, with 14 bases between them. The CDR3, as DNA: TGTGCCAGCAGTACCCGGACCTTAGACTACGAGCAGTACTTC. It translates to CASSTRTLDYEQYF.

The V call is TRBV30, the J call TRBJ2-7; 7 nucleotides agree with TRBD2. Germline V CDR1 and CDR2: GTSNPN, SVGIG (reference sequence). V gave up 3 bases and J gave up 4 bases; unmatched junction bases: 3. CDR3 size: 12 residues. The CDR3 DNA reads TGTGCCTGGAGGGGAGGGGAGTACGAGCAGTACTTC. The encoded protein is CAWRGGEYEQYF.

The chain recombines TRBV9 with TRBJ1-1; D call uncertain. Germline-derived CDR1 and CDR2 are SGDLS and YYNGEE. V was clipped by 3 bases and J by 4 bases, with 16 bases between them. The CDR3 has 15 amino acids. CDR3 residues: CASSASGVPGTEAFF. The CDR3 nucleotides read TGTGCCAGCAGCGCCTCAGGTGTTCCGGGCACTGAAGCTTTCTTT.

The gene calls are TRBV20-1 and TRBJ2-3; D possibly corresponds to TRBD1 (6 bases). Germline loops: CDR1 DFQATT, CDR2 SNEGSKA (reference sequence). This CDR3 has 13 amino acids. V was pared by 2 bases and J by 5 bases, with 11 bases between. CDR3 DNA sequence: TGCAGTGCTAGATCAGGGGTCGTAGATACGCAGTATTTT. Residues: CSARSGVVDTQYF.

The chain employs TRBV2 and TRBJ2-4; 8 bases line up with TRBD2. Germline CDR1 and CDR2: SNHLY and FYNNEI. V lost 3 bases, J lost 3 bases, and 4 bases stayed unmatched. The CDR3 is made up of 15 amino acids. The DNA of the CDR3 is TGTGCCAGCAGTGACAGCGGGAGAGGCAAAAACATTCAGTACTTC. Translated: CASSDSGRGKNIQYF.

DNA for the CDR3: TGTGCCTGGAGTCCAAAGCCACAGGGGAGGGAGACCCAGTACTTC. It translates to CAWSPKPQGRETQYF. The J gene is TRBJ2-5, the V gene TRBV30; possibly TRBD1 for D (7 bases). The V and J ends lost 2 bases and 5 bases respectively, with 18 bases between them. The CDR3 has 15 amino acids. Germline V gives CDR1 GTSNPN, CDR2 SVGIG (reference sequence).

The V and J genes are TRBV6-6 and TRBJ2-7, with D hard to call. Trimming took 5 bases from V and 6 from J, leaving 14 bases between them. CDR1 is MNHNY and CDR2 is SVGAGI in the germline V gene (reference sequence). The CDR3 runs to 13 residues. CDR3: CASSPHTGSEQYF. CDR3 coding DNA: TGTGCCAGCAGTCCCCATACGGGCTCCGAGCAGTACTTC.

The rearrangement uses TRBV4-1 and TRBJ2-1; unclear D gene. In germline, CDR1 is MGHRA, CDR2 YSYEKL. Trimming took off 0 bases at V and 10 bases at J, with 10 bases between the two ends. This CDR3 has 13 residues. CDR3 sequence: CASSQDPLKEQFF. The CDR3 DNA reads TGCGCCAGCAGCCAAGATCCCCTAAAAGAGCAGTTCTTC.

The chain recombines TRBV2 with TRBJ1-2; D not certain. Looked up from germline, CDR1 is SNHLY and CDR2 is FYNNEI. This CDR3 region has 14 residues. V was trimmed by 0 bases and J by 0 bases, leaving 5 bases between them. CDR3 nucleotide sequence: TGTGCCAGCAGTGAAGCGGCAGCTAACTATGGCTACACCTTC. It is translated as CASSEAAANYGYTF.

V and J are TRBV20-1 and TRBJ2-1; D is tentatively TRBD1 or TRBD2 (6 bases each). This CDR3 comprises 12 residues. Germline-derived CDR1 and CDR2 are DFQATT and SNEGSKA (reference sequence). V lost 2 bases to trimming and J lost 8 bases, with 10 bases between them. The CDR3 DNA reads TGCAGTGCTAGACCGAGGGGGGATGAGCAGTTCTTC. Translating it yields CSARPRGDEQFF.

The chain joins TRBV9 to TRBJ2-3, with 9 bases fitting TRBD1. V dropped 3 bases and J dropped 3; count of bases not matched to a gene: 8. Germline CDR1 SGDLS, CDR2 YYNGEE. CDR3 length: 16 residues. The CDR3 DNA is TGTGCCAGCAGCGAGGGGACCGGGACAGGGACAGATACGCAGTATTTT. Protein product: CASSEGTGTGTDTQYF. The full variable domain, with the rest looked up from reference TRBV9 and TRBJ2-3, is DSGVTQTPKHLITATGQRVTLRCSPRSGDLSVYWYQQSLDQGLQFLIQYYNGEERAKGNILERFSAQQFPDLHSELNLSSLELGDSALYFCASSEGTGTGTDTQYFGPGTRLTVL.

This chain links TRBV9 with TRBJ2-7, with D maybe TRBD2 (6 bases). The germline V gene encodes CDR1 SGDLS and CDR2 YYNGEE. The V end lost 3 bases, the J end lost 0 bases, and 13 bases lay between the germline ends. This CDR3 spans 15 amino acids. The CDR3 here is CASSAEIAASYEQYF. The CDR3, as DNA: TGTGCCAGCAGCGCCGAAATAGCGGCCTCCTACGAGCAGTACTTC.

CDR3 region: CAWGPPEGQPQHF. The CDR3 coding sequence is TGTGCCTGGGGACCCCCTGAAGGTCAGCCCCAGCATTTT. The rearrangement links TRBV30 to TRBJ1-5, with unresolved D. This CDR3 region has 13 residues. Trimming stripped 5 bases from V and 6 bases from J, with 14 bases between. CDR1 is GTSNPN and CDR2 is SVGIG in the germline V gene (reference sequence).